This T cell receptor beta chain is from a study of T cell responses to AZD1222 COVID-19 vaccine. Points from the study as a whole: Receipt of two AZD1222 doses was followed by a rise in Spike-specific TCR breadth and depth.

V was cut by 7 bases and J by 4 bases, with 14 bases left in between. There are 13 residues in the CDR3. Germline CDR1 and CDR2: SGHRS and YFSETQ. Profiled with immunoSEQ multiplex PCR; TCRdb holds only in-frame clones, not every one. Of about 98,000 clones in the sample, roughly 80% were seen once. On this clone: Antigen specificity is unknown.

The receptor comes from an adult in good health. The rearrangement uses TRBV5-1 and TRBJ1-1, with D perhaps TRBD1 (5 bases). The specimen comprised peripheral blood, sampled on day 0 of AZD1222 vaccination. The CDR3 spells CASSIGGGTEAFF. The CDR3 DNA is TGCGCCAGCTCCATTGGGGGGGGCACTGAAGCTTTCTTT. The variable domain in full, with the rest retrieved from reference TRBV5-1 and TRBJ1-1, is KAGVTQTPRYLIKTRGQQVTLSCSPISGHRSVSWYQQTPGQGLQFLFEYFSETQRNKGNFPGRFSGRQFSNSRSEMNVSTLELGDSALYLCASSIGGGTEAFFGQGTRLTVV.